Each of the 8 T cell receptor beta chains below was sequenced from the same sample in a study of shared clonotypes between healthy human individuals. Libraries were prepared by immunoSEQ multiplex PCR; TCRdb keeps only in-frame clonotypes and omits some of them. The table records under 2,000,000 clones, less than 95% of them present only once. The naive CD8 population came from CD45RO-negative cells selected for CCR7, without terminally differentiated effector memory CD45RA+ cells. The sequenced sample was naive CD8+ T cells sorted from blood. These receptors originate from a man younger than 30 in good health.

A word on this clone: Other DNA sequences in the sample encode the same CDR3. CDR3 in amino acids: CASSPGTSGSADTQYF. The CDR3 region has the DNA TGTGCCAGCAGCCCCGGGACTAGCGGGAGTGCAGATACGCAGTATTTT. The chain uses TRBV9 and TRBJ2-3; 14 bases align to TRBD2. Per the germline V gene, CDR1 is SGDLS and CDR2 is YYNGEE. This CDR3 has 16 residues. J gave up 4 bases and V 4 bases, and 5 bases lay outside the gene matches.

The chain is built from TRBV27 and TRBJ2-7; TRBD2 agrees at 9 bases. J was trimmed by 3 bases and V by 6 bases; bases with no gene match: 3. The V gene's germline CDR1 is MNHEY and CDR2 SMNVEV (reference sequence). The CDR3 length is 13 residues. The CDR3 coding sequence is TGTGCCAGCAGCGTTAGCGGGAGCTACGAGCAGTACTTC. This encodes CASSVSGSYEQYF.

A single count supports this clone. The J gene is TRBJ1-1, the V gene TRBV5-4; 7 nucleotides agree with TRBD1. The length of the CDR3 is 14 residues. CDR1 is SGHNT, CDR2 YYREEE, per germline (reference sequence). V was pared by 3 bases and J by 4 bases, with 6 bases of the junction left unmatched. The CDR3 DNA sequence: TGTGCCAGCAGCTCAAGACAGGGCGGCACTGAAGCTTTCTTT. It translates to CASSSRQGGTEAFF.

The rearrangement joins TRBV7-8 to TRBJ2-3; perhaps TRBD2 as D (6 bases). This CDR3 is built from 15 residues. The V gene lost 4 bases and the J gene lost 4 bases, with 15 bases spanning the gap. The germline CDR1 and CDR2 sequences are SGHVS and FQNEAQ. The CDR3 here is CASSSVPGVPDTQYF. As DNA, the CDR3 is TGTGCCAGCAGCTCGGTACCGGGGGTCCCAGATACGCAGTATTTT.

The chain has TRBV11-2 and TRBJ2-7; D is perhaps TRBD1 (6 bases). CDR3 length: 13 residues. CDR1 and CDR2 from the germline V gene are SGHAT and FQNNGV. Between the trimmed V and J ends, which lost 4 bases and 3 bases, there was a span of 10 bases. The chain's CDR3 is CASSWGHNYEQYF. The CDR3 nucleotides are TGTGCCAGCAGCTGGGGACATAACTACGAGCAGTACTTC.

The chain couples TRBV7-8 to TRBJ1-1, with D possibly being TRBD1 (6 bases). Germline V gives CDR1 SGHVS, CDR2 FQNEAQ. CDR3 size: 18 residues. V lost 2 bases and J lost 0, with 19 bases in between. CDR3 DNA sequence: TGTGCCAGCAGCTTACGTGTAGTGGGGGCGCTTTTGAACACTGAAGCTTTCTTT. It translates to CASSLRVVGALLNTEAFF.

DNA of the CDR3: TGTGCCTGGAGCCTAACAGGGGGCGCGCCCGGGGAGCTGTTTTTT. The encoded protein is CAWSLTGGAPGELFF. The V gene is TRBV30, the J gene TRBJ2-2; 9 nucleotides align to TRBD1. Germline V gives CDR1 GTSNPN, CDR2 SVGIG (reference sequence). The CDR3 loop spans 15 amino acids. Germline trimming cut 3 bases from V and 6 bases from J; bases unmatched to any gene: 8.

This chain joins TRBV2 and TRBJ2-2; possible D gene TRBD2, 5 bases. The V end was cut by 7 bases, the J end by 7 bases, with 13 bases between. The germline CDR1 and CDR2 sequences are SNHLY and FYNNEI. The CDR3 sequence is 13 residues long. The CDR3 spells CASTTSYSGELFF. Written as DNA, the CDR3 is TGTGCCAGCACCACTAGTTACAGCGGGGAGCTGTTTTTT.